These 27 T cell receptor beta chains were sequenced from one sample in a study of T cell clonality in common variable immunodeficiency. The study's findings and limits: Reportedly, TCR beta sequences from common variable immunodeficiency showed fewer deletions and N-nucleotide insertions.

These TCRs' antigens remain unknown. The data were produced by immunoSEQ multiplex PCR, yet TCRdb's version contains in-frame clones alone and is incomplete. The profile covers some 27,000 clones, none occurring a single time. The specimen sequenced was peripheral blood mononuclear cells. These receptors were obtained from a human donor with common variable immunodeficiency.

Comments on this clone: The read ends 3 residues early relative to the CDR3; the germline J gene fills the gap. The chain recombines TRBV7-8 with TRBJ2-5; weak D call: TRBD2 (7 bases). From germline, CDR1 is SGHVS and CDR2 FQNEAQ. This CDR3 has 17 amino acids. Trimming cost V 2 bases and J 1 base, with 17 bases left between them. The CDR3 sequence is CASSLHGGRGGQETQYF. CDR3 DNA, as far as it was read: TGTGCCAGCAGCTTACACGGGGGGAGGGGGGGCCAAGAGACC.

In its sample, this clone was seen many times. The observed sequence ends 3 residues before the CDR3 terminus, with the missing tail filled in from the germline J gene. The chain has TRBV5-1 and TRBJ2-7, with D maybe TRBD1 (6 bases). V lost 1 base, J lost 6 bases, and 11 bases lay in between. Per germline, CDR1 SGHRS and CDR2 YFSETQ. The CDR3 totals 13 residues. Partial CDR3 DNA: TGCGCCAGCAGCTTGACGGACAGTAGCGAG. This encodes CASSLTDSSE. Given in full, the CDR3 is CASSLTDSSEQYF. The full variable domain, its missing parts supplied by reference TRBV5-1 and TRBJ2-7, is KAGVTQTPRYLIKTRGQQVTLSCSPISGHRSVSWYQQTPGQGLQFLFEYFSETQRNKGNFPGRFSGRQFSNSRSEMNVSTLELGDSALYLCASSLTDSSEQYFGPGTRLTVT.

Turning to this clone: The read terminates 3 residues ahead of where the CDR3 ends, so the germline J gene completes it. The chain has TRBV18 and TRBJ1-5, with 8 bases lining up with TRBD1. This CDR3 is built from 13 residues. The V gene's germline CDR1 is KGHSH and CDR2 LQKENI. Trimming at V came to 7 bases and at J to 7 bases, leaving 6 bases not matched to a gene. Here the CDR3 reads CASFGQGGQPQHF. Incomplete CDR3 DNA: TGTGCCAGCTTTGGACAGGGCGGCCAGCCC. Full variable domain (missing parts from reference TRBV18 and TRBJ1-5): NAGVMQNPRHLVRRRGQEARLRCSPMKGHSHVYWYRQLPEEGLKFMVYLQKENIIDESGMPKERFSAEFPKEGPSILRIQQVVRGDSAAYFCASFGQGGQPQHFGDGTRLSIL.

This clone has ten or more counts. The read finishes 3 residues shy of the CDR3 end, and the germline J gene is used to complete it. The chain has TRBV6-1 and TRBJ1-5, with no clear D. The CDR3 extends over 14 amino acids. CDR1 MNHNS and CDR2 SASEGT come from the germline V gene. Trimming took 3 bases from V and 7 from J, leaving 13 bases between them. The part of the CDR3 DNA that was read is TGTGCCAGCAGTGACCCCCCAGGCGCCCAGCCC. Its translation: CASSDPPGAQP. The entire CDR3 protein is CASSDPPGAQPQHF.

At least ten counts were recorded for this clone. The read comes to an end 3 residues before the CDR3 does, leaving the germline J gene to fill in the end. The chain couples TRBV7-9 to TRBJ2-5; TRBD2 is a possible D gene (6 bases). V was pared by 2 bases and J by 5 bases, with 12 bases between. This CDR3 comprises 14 residues. The V gene's germline CDR1 is SEHNR and CDR2 FQNEAQ (reference sequence). Incomplete CDR3 DNA: TGTGCCAGCAGCTTAATGTCCGGGGGTGAGACC. Protein: CASSLMSGGET. The whole CDR3 sequence reads CASSLMSGGETQYF.

On this clone itself: The CDR3 is cut off 3 residues early in the read; its end comes from the germline J gene. This rearrangement joins TRBV19 to TRBJ2-2; TRBD2 agrees at 8 bases. The CDR3 runs 15 residues. V was clipped by 5 bases and J by 5 bases; unmatched bases: 7. The germline CDR1 and CDR2 sequences are LNHDA and SQIVND (reference sequence). The CDR3 DNA, read in part, is TGTGCCAGTAGTGGTCGGGGGGGCTTGACCGGGGAG. This gives the protein CASSGRGGLTGE. The complete CDR3 sequence is CASSGRGGLTGELFF. The whole variable domain, remainder taken from reference TRBV19 and TRBJ2-2, is DGGITQSPKYLFRKEGQNVTLSCEQNLNHDAMYWYRQDPGQGLRLIYYSQIVNDFQKGDIAEGYSVSREKKESFPLTVTSAQKNPTAFYLCASSGRGGLTGELFFGEGSRLTVL.

This clone was picked up many times. The read ends 3 residues early relative to the CDR3; the germline J gene fills the gap. The chain has TRBV7-6 and TRBJ2-1; 7 bases map to TRBD2. The CDR3 consists of 16 residues. Per germline, CDR1 SGHVS and CDR2 FNYEAQ. The V segment lost 5 bases and the J segment 1 base; nucleotides outside the gene matches: 8. CDR3 loop: CASSPVGGSSYNEQFF. The CDR3 DNA, read in part, is TGTGCCAGCAGCCCGGTGGGGGGGTCGTCCTACAATGAG.

This clone appeared many times. The read gets to within 3 residues of the CDR3 end, and the germline J gene fills in the rest. This rearrangement joins TRBV2 to TRBJ2-1; D not resolved. The CDR3 length is 13 residues. Germline CDR1 is SNHLY and CDR2 is FYNNEI. V lost 0 bases to trimming and J lost 6 bases, with 6 bases between them. The CDR3 DNA, read in part, is TGTGCCAGCAGTGAAGCTAGCACCAATGAG. It encodes CASSEASTNE. The full CDR3 is CASSEASTNEQFF.

This clone was counted only a few times. The read gets to within 3 residues of the CDR3 end, and the germline J gene fills in the rest. This rearrangement joins TRBV10-3 to TRBJ2-7, with 10 bases identical to TRBD1. The CDR3 runs 14 residues. The germline V gene has CDR1 ENHRY and CDR2 SYGVKD. V dropped 4 bases and J dropped 2; count of bases not matched to a gene: 2. The CDR3 bases that were read are TGTGCCATCAGTGCGGACAGGGGGGCCTACGAG. This translates into CAISADRGAYE. The whole CDR3 region reads CAISADRGAYEQYF.

This clone was detected only a few times. The read terminates 3 residues before the CDR3 end, so the remaining end is supplied by the germline J gene. The chain is built from TRBV29-1 and TRBJ2-5, with D possibly being TRBD1 (6 bases). Germline lookup yields CDR1 SQVTM and CDR2 ANQGSEA. The CDR3 spans 15 residues. V lost 6 bases and J lost 2, with 19 bases in between. The CDR3 bases that were read are TGCAGCGTCCAATATTGGGGCAGGGGTCAAGAGACC. Protein sequence: CSVQYWGRGQET. In full, the CDR3 is CSVQYWGRGQETQYF.

This clone came up a few times. Sequencing ends 3 residues short of the CDR3 end; the germline J gene provides the rest. This rearrangement joins TRBV5-1 to TRBJ2-5; 7 bases map to TRBD1. V trimming: 4 bases; J trimming: 5 bases; junction bases outside the gene matches: 5. Germline V gene data show CDR1 as SGHRS and CDR2 as YFSETQ. The CDR3 has 13 residues. CDR3: CASSLGQTETQYF. The DNA read from the CDR3 is TGCGCCAGCAGCCTGGGACAGACGGAGACC.

This clone was detected a few times. The sequence runs out 3 residues before the end of the CDR3; the remainder is reconstructed from the germline J gene. This chain links TRBV6-2 or TRBV6-3 with TRBJ2-5; 10 bases are shared with TRBD2. Germline V gives CDR1 MNHEY, CDR2 SVGEGT. The CDR3 consists of 15 residues. V dropped 5 bases and J dropped 2; count of bases not matched to a gene: 5. CDR3 bases read: TGTGCCAGCAGTAGAAGCGGGGGGGAGCAAGAGACC. Translation: CASSRSGGEQET. The full CDR3 is CASSRSGGEQETQYF.

This clone was observed a handful of times. The observed sequence ends 3 residues before the CDR3 terminus, with the missing tail filled in from the germline J gene. The chain has TRBV19 and TRBJ1-2; TRBD1 might be the D (6 bases). Germline CDR1 is LNHDA and CDR2 is SQIVND (reference sequence). Trimming took 5 bases from V and 1 from J, leaving 14 bases between them. This CDR3 has 15 residues. The CDR3 sequence is CASSLDSQNNYGYTF. The part of the CDR3 DNA that was read is TGTGCCAGTAGTCTGGACAGTCAAAATAACTATGGC.

This clone was observed many times. The read comes to an end 3 residues before the CDR3 does, leaving the germline J gene to fill in the end. The V call is TRBV7-8, the J call TRBJ2-4, with D perhaps matching TRBD2 (7 bases). Germline loops: CDR1 SGHVS, CDR2 FQNEAQ. The V and J ends lost 3 bases and 3 bases respectively, with 18 bases between them. The CDR3 extends over 17 amino acids. The CDR3 sequence is CASSLLQGRGVKNIQYF. Partial CDR3 DNA: TGTGCCAGCAGCTTGTTACAGGGCCGGGGGGTCAAAAACATT. The complete variable domain, with remaining parts taken from reference TRBV7-8 and TRBJ2-4, reads GAGVSQSPRYKVAKRGQDVALRCDPISGHVSLFWYQQALGQGPEFLTYFQNEAQLDKSGLPSDRFFAERPEGSVSTLKIQRTQQEDSAVYLCASSLLQGRGVKNIQYFGAGTRLSVL.

As regards this clone: The read terminates 3 residues ahead of where the CDR3 ends, so the germline J gene completes it. This chain connects TRBV7-6 to TRBJ2-7; D may be TRBD2 (6 bases). The CDR3 runs to 15 residues. The ends were cut back, 1 base at V and 3 bases at J, with 13 bases in the middle. Germline V lookup: CDR1 SGHVS, CDR2 FNYEAQ. The CDR3 bases that were read are TGTGCCAGCAGCTTAGTTCGGACTACTCTCTACGAG. This gives the protein CASSLVRTTLYE. The complete CDR3 protein is CASSLVRTTLYEQYF.

Many counts were recorded for this clone. The read ends 3 residues early relative to the CDR3; the germline J gene fills the gap. The rearrangement uses TRBV18 and TRBJ1-1, with 11 bases matching TRBD1. Germline CDR1 reads KGHSH; CDR2 reads LQKENI. This CDR3 has 17 residues. Germline trimming cut 6 bases from V and 4 bases from J; bases unmatched to any gene: 13. The CDR3 bases that were read are TGTGCCAGCTCTCGACCGAGGACAGGGGGCATTTTCACTGAA. It yields the protein CASSRPRTGGIFTE. The CDR3 as a whole reads CASSRPRTGGIFTEAFF.

This clone was counted a few times. The CDR3 goes on 3 residues after the read ends, and that part is filled in from the germline J gene. J is TRBJ1-2 and V is TRBV18; 9 bases are a match to TRBD1. After removal of 0 bases from V and 5 bases from J, the junction contained 4 bases not matched to a gene. CDR3 length equals 15 residues. Looked up from germline, CDR1 is KGHSH and CDR2 is LQKENI. The CDR3 protein is CASSPPGTGYYGYTF. Partial CDR3 DNA: TGTGCCAGCTCACCACCCGGGACAGGGTATTATGGC.

This clone was observed at least ten times. With the read ending 3 residues before the CDR3 end, the germline J gene is used to fill in that end. V is TRBV5-6 and J is TRBJ2-3; D perhaps matches TRBD1 (6 bases). Trimming removed 4 bases from V and 4 bases from J, with 13 bases in between. The CDR3 has 14 amino acids. Germline V gene lookup returns CDR1 SGHDT and CDR2 YYEEEE. CDR3 residues: CASSLQGFPDTQYF. The sequenced part of the CDR3 DNA is TGTGCCAGCAGCCTACAGGGTTTCCCAGATACG.

In regard to this clone: The missing CDR3 end, 3 residues past where the read stops, is filled in from the germline J gene. The gene calls are TRBV20-1 and TRBJ2-7; the match to TRBD1 covers 8 bases. V dropped 2 bases and J dropped 0; count of bases not matched to a gene: 6. The CDR3 is 15 amino acids. The germline gives CDR1 DFQATT, CDR2 SNEGSKA (reference sequence). The sequenced CDR3 bases are TGCAGTGCTAGACCGGGACAGGCGAACTCCTACGAG. As protein: CSARPGQANSYE. The complete CDR3 sequence is CSARPGQANSYEQYF.

This clone appeared many times. The read comes to an end 3 residues before the CDR3 does, leaving the germline J gene to fill in the end. The chain is built from TRBV2 and TRBJ2-5, with 8 bases that match TRBD1. The CDR3 consists of 15 residues. V shed 6 bases and J 2 bases; nucleotides not matched to a gene: 8. Germline V CDR1 and CDR2: SNHLY, FYNNEI. The CDR3 DNA, read in part, is TGTGCCAGCAGGGGGGTGGACAGGGTTCAAGAGACC. Its translation is CASRGVDRVQET. The CDR3 in full is CASRGVDRVQETQYF.

Details on this clone: The read ends 3 residues before the CDR3 terminus; that terminus is restored from the germline J gene. The chain is built from TRBV7-6 and TRBJ2-7; TRBD1 aligns across 9 bases. Germline CDR1 is SGHVS and CDR2 is FNYEAQ. The length of the CDR3 is 14 residues. Trimming at V came to 5 bases and at J to 5 bases, leaving 7 bases not matched to a gene. The DNA read from the CDR3 is TGTGCCAGCAGCCTAGGACAGGGGAACCACGAG. Encoded protein: CASSLGQGNHE. The full CDR3 protein reads CASSLGQGNHEQYF.

This clone was counted between two and nine times. The read terminates 3 residues before the CDR3 end, so the remaining end is supplied by the germline J gene. This chain links TRBV2 with TRBJ1-1, with 7 nucleotides matching TRBD1. This CDR3 has 16 amino acids. Trimming at V came to 6 bases and at J to 4 bases, leaving 14 bases not matched to a gene. CDR1 and CDR2 (germline): SNHLY, FYNNEI. CDR3 amino acids: CASRGTSDRFSTEAFF. CDR3 bases read: TGTGCCAGCAGGGGGACTTCGGACAGGTTTTCCACTGAA. Complete variable domain (other parts from reference TRBV2 and TRBJ1-1): EPEVTQTPSHQVTQMGQEVILRCVPISNHLYFYWYRQILGQKVEFLVSFYNNEISEKSEIFDDQFSVERPDGSNFTLKIRSTKLEDSAMYFCASRGTSDRFSTEAFFGQGTRLTVV.

Notes on this clone: The read terminates 3 residues ahead of where the CDR3 ends, so the germline J gene completes it. The chain carries TRBV23-1 and TRBJ2-7; 7 bases align to TRBD1. TRBV23-1 is identified as an open reading frame with a role that is uncertain. The V and J ends lost 2 bases and 4 bases, in that order; junction bases with no gene match: 8. This CDR3 contains 15 residues. CDR3 sequence: CASSQRHGTAYEQYF. Incomplete CDR3 DNA: TGCGCCAGCAGTCAAAGGCATGGGACAGCTTACGAG.

This clone was picked up a small number of times. The read stops 3 residues short of the end of the CDR3; the missing end is completed from the germline J gene. This chain joins TRBV7-6 and TRBJ2-2; D is unclear. Between the trimmed V and J ends, which lost 1 base and 0 bases, there was a span of 9 bases. The CDR3 runs to 16 residues. Germline assignment: CDR1 SGHVS and CDR2 FNYEAQ. The covered CDR3 bases are TGTGCCAGCAGCTTAGACCCGGGTTCGAACACCGGGGAG. Protein product: CASSLDPGSNTGE. The CDR3 in full is CASSLDPGSNTGELFF.

This clone was counted ten times or more. The read halts 3 residues ahead of the CDR3 end, with the missing end drawn from the germline J gene. The chain is built from TRBV20-1 and TRBJ2-7; 10 bases line up with TRBD2. The CDR3 spans 15 residues. Germline V lookup: CDR1 DFQATT, CDR2 SNEGSKA (reference sequence). The trim removed 3 bases at V and 0 bases at J, leaving 5 bases unmatched. The CDR3 spells CSASYSGGSSYEQYF. Partial CDR3 DNA: TGCAGTGCTAGCTATAGCGGGGGGAGCTCCTACGAG.

This clone was observed many times. The CDR3 extends 3 residues past the end of the read, so its final part is completed from the germline J gene. J is TRBJ2-7 and V is TRBV7-9; TRBD2 agrees at 7 bases. Looked up from germline, CDR1 is SEHNR and CDR2 is FQNEAQ (reference sequence). With 3 bases clipped from V and 4 bases from J, the junction kept 3 bases outside the gene matches. This CDR3 region has 13 residues. CDR3 bases read: TGTGCCAGCAGCTTGTGGGGGGGATACGAG. Translated: CASSLWGGYE. The whole CDR3 protein reads CASSLWGGYEQYF. Together with reference TRBV7-9 and TRBJ2-7, the CDR3 gives the full variable domain: DTGVSQNPRHKITKRGQNVTFRCDPISEHNRLYWYRQTLGQGPEFLTYFQNEAQLEKSRLLSDRFSAERPKGSFSTLEIQRTEQGDSAMYLCASSLWGGYEQYFGPGTRLTVT.

This clone was seen a handful of times. The read terminates 3 residues before the CDR3 end, so the remaining end is supplied by the germline J gene. This rearrangement joins TRBV2 to TRBJ1-2; 8 positions match TRBD1. This CDR3 is built from 13 residues. Trimming removed 6 bases from V and 2 bases from J; junction bases left unmatched: 2. Per the germline V gene, CDR1 is SNHLY and CDR2 is FYNNEI. The sequenced CDR3 bases are TGTGCCAGCAGACGACAGGGGAACTATGGC. Translated, it gives CASRRQGNYG. The entire CDR3 is CASRRQGNYGYTF. Full variable domain (outside the CDR3, taken from reference TRBV2 and TRBJ1-2): EPEVTQTPSHQVTQMGQEVILRCVPISNHLYFYWYRQILGQKVEFLVSFYNNEISEKSEIFDDQFSVERPDGSNFTLKIRSTKLEDSAMYFCASRRQGNYGYTFGSGTRLTVV.